A selection of T cell receptor beta chains follows, all from one sample in a study of T cell responses to AZD1222 COVID-19 vaccine. Method: immunoSEQ multiplex PCR; TCRdb's copy keeps in-frame clones and lacks some. The sample carries about 100,000 clones, over 90% recorded once. The sample in question was peripheral blood, obtained on day 0 of AZD1222 vaccination. The source is an adult in good health. Each CDR3 is given with its conserved first and last residue. The D gene is left open where the match is weak. Part of the rows lack a size; the others show once, few, many or a class for expanded clones.

TRBJ1-2,TRBV28,NA,NA,TGTGCCAGCAGAATACCCGGGACCGACTATGGCTACACCTTC,CASRIPGTDYGYTF
TRBJ1-2,TRBV2,NA,NA,TGTGCCAGCAGGACCGGGTACTATGGCTACACCTTC,CASRTGYYGYTF
TRBJ2-6,TRBV6-2/TRBV6-3,NA,NA,TGTGCCAGCAGTTGGGACACTGGGGCCAACGTCCTGACTTTC,CASSWDTGANVLTF
TRBJ2-7,TRBV6-5,NA,NA,TGTGCCAGCAGTTACTCGACAGAATCCTACGAGCAGTACTTC,CASSYSTESYEQYF
TRBJ2-7,TRBV28,NA,NA,TGTGCCAGCAGCGCTAACTCCTACGAGCAGTACTTC,CASSANSYEQYF
TRBJ2-1,TRBV5-5,NA,NA,TGTGCCAGCAGCTTGGAAGCTCGGCAGTCCTCCTACAATGAGCAGTTCTTC,CASSLEARQSSYNEQFF
TRBJ2-1,TRBV10-3,NA,NA,TGTGCCATCAGTGGGTGGCTAGCCCGCTCCTACAATGAGCAGTTCTTC,CAISGWLARSYNEQFF
TRBJ1-5,TRBV28,NA,NA,TGTGCCAGCACCAGGCTCAATCAGCCCCAGCATTTT,CASTRLNQPQHF
TRBJ1-2,TRBV29-1,TRBD1,NA,TGCAGCGTTACTACAGGGGGGATGTATGGCTACACCTTC,CSVTTGGMYGYTF
TRBJ2-2,TRBV9,NA,NA,TGTGCCAGCACCGGACAAAACACCGGGGAGCTGTTTTTT,CASTGQNTGELFF
TRBJ1-2,TRBV6-2/TRBV6-3,NA,NA,TGTGCCAGCAGTTACTCGAAGGGGTATGGCTACACCTTC,CASSYSKGYGYTF
TRBJ2-1,TRBV19,TRBD1,NA,TGTGCCAGTAGTCCACAACCGGGACAGGGGGCTTACAATGAGCAGTTCTTC,CASSPQPGQGAYNEQFF
TRBJ2-1,TRBV9,TRBD2,NA,TGTGCCAGCAGCGTAGGACTTCGGGCGGGAGGAAACAATGAGCAGTTCTTC,CASSVGLRAGGNNEQFF
TRBJ1-5,TRBV18,NA,NA,TGTGCCAGCTCACTCCCGGGACTCAATCAGCCCCAGCATTTT,CASSLPGLNQPQHF
TRBJ2-1,TRBV19,TRBD2,once,TGTGCCAGTAGTGTTCATAGCGGGAGGGTAGGATATGAGCAGTTCTTC,CASSVHSGRVGYEQFF
TRBJ2-7,TRBV7-2,NA,NA,TGTGCCAGCAGCTTAATGGGGACATTATACGAGCAGTACTTC,CASSLMGTLYEQYF
TRBJ1-5,TRBV6-1,NA,NA,TGTGCCAGCAGTGAAGCAAGGTCCCCCAATCAGCCCCAGCATTTT,CASSEARSPNQPQHF
TRBJ1-2,TRBV6-5,NA,NA,TGTGCCAGCAGTTATTACGTGGGGTCTCGAAGCTACACCTTC,CASSYYVGSRSYTF
TRBJ2-1,TRBV7-9,TRBD2,NA,TGTGCCAGCAGCTCCCCCCTCGGACTAGCGGTGATCGGGGGTGAGCAGTTCTTC,CASSSPLGLAVIGGEQFF
TRBJ2-1,TRBV4-3,TRBD2,once,TGCGCCAGCAGCCAGAAGGCTAGCGGGAGGGTCTACAATGAGCAGTTCTTC,CASSQKASGRVYNEQFF
TRBJ2-1,TRBV5-4,TRBD1,NA,TGTGCCAGCTGGGGACAGGGGGAACATGAGCAGTTCTTC,CASWGQGEHEQFF
TRBJ1-1,TRBV10-2,NA,NA,TGCGCCAGCGGACAGAACACTGAAGCTTTCTTT,CASGQNTEAFF
TRBJ1-2,TRBV11-2,NA,NA,TGTGCCAGCAGCTTGGCGCCCGGGACCGGCTATGGCTACACCTTC,CASSLAPGTGYGYTF
TRBJ2-3,TRBV24-1,TRBD2,NA,TGTGCCACCAGTGACACTAGCGGGAGGGCCTTCACAGATACGCAGTATTTT,CATSDTSGRAFTDTQYF
TRBJ2-1,TRBV7-2,TRBD1,NA,TGTGCCAGCAGCTCCCGGACGGACAGGGTAGGGAATTTACAGTTCTTC,CASSSRTDRVGNLQFF
TRBJ2-7,TRBV5-1,NA,NA,TGCGCCAGCAGCTCCGGGTCTCGAACAGGCGAGCAGTACTTC,CASSSGSRTGEQYF
TRBJ2-7,TRBV28,NA,NA,TGTGCCAGCACCACGGGGGGCCGGTCCTACGAGCAGTACTTC,CASTTGGRSYEQYF
TRBJ2-7,TRBV15,NA,NA,TGTGCCACCAGCAGAGATGGAGGGGCCCTCTCCTACGAGCAGTACTTC,CATSRDGGALSYEQYF
TRBJ2-1,TRBV28,NA,NA,TGTGCCAGCAGTCTGGACGTGGGTAACAATGAGCAGTTCTTC,CASSLDVGNNEQFF
TRBJ2-7,TRBV19,TRBD2,NA,TGTGCCAGTAGTGGCCGGGAGGTCTACGAGCAGTACTTC,CASSGREVYEQYF
TRBJ2-1,TRBV11-3,NA,NA,TGTGCCAGCAGCTTGAGTGGGCCGAGCGGAGATGAGCAGTTCTTC,CASSLSGPSGDEQFF
TRBJ1-2,TRBV4-1,NA,NA,TGCGCCAGCAGCCAAGATTCGGCAGGCTATGGCTACACCTTC,CASSQDSAGYGYTF
TRBJ1-5,TRBV2,TRBD1,NA,TGTGCCAGCAGTAGTTCAGGGGGCGATCAGCCCCAGCATTTT,CASSSSGGDQPQHF
TRBJ2-1,TRBV6-4,NA,NA,TGTGCCAGCAGTGAGGGCTTTTCTCGTGAGCAGTTCTTC,CASSEGFSREQFF
TRBJ1-5,TRBV7-9,NA,once,TGTGCCAGCAGCTTTGAACATAGCAATCAGCCCCAGCATTTT,CASSFEHSNQPQHF
TRBJ1-2,TRBV6-1,NA,NA,TGTGCCAGCAGTGACCAGAACTATGGCTACACCTTC,CASSDQNYGYTF
TRBJ2-5,TRBV4-1,TRBD1,few,TGCGCCAGCAGCCAAGATGCCAGGGGGCTAACGGAGACCCAGTACTTC,CASSQDARGLTETQYF
TRBJ2-1,TRBV18,NA,NA,TGTGCCAGCTCCCCGCGTTTCGGCTCCTACAATGAGCAGTTCTTC,CASSPRFGSYNEQFF
TRBJ1-2,TRBV7-2,NA,NA,TGTGCCAGCAGCTTCCGGGGCAACTATGGCTACACCTTC,CASSFRGNYGYTF
TRBJ1-5,TRBV6-2/TRBV6-3,NA,NA,TGTGCCAGCAGTTACTCGAATCGGGACGGCTATAGCAATCAGCCCCAGCATTTT,CASSYSNRDGYSNQPQHF
TRBJ1-4,TRBV5-1,NA,NA,TGCGCCAGCAGCTTGGGGCAGGAGGATGAAAAACTGTTTTTT,CASSLGQEDEKLFF
TRBJ2-1,TRBV7-9,TRBD2,NA,TGTGCCAGCAGCACGAGACTAGCGGGAGACCATGAGCAGTTCTTC,CASSTRLAGDHEQFF
TRBJ2-1,TRBV5-6,NA,once,TGTGCCAGCAGCGCCGCAGGGGTAGATGAGCAGTTCTTC,CASSAAGVDEQFF
TRBJ1-3,TRBV18,TRBD1,NA,TGTGCCAGCTCACCGTCGACAGGGTCTGGAAACACCATATATTTT,CASSPSTGSGNTIYF
TRBJ2-3,TRBV3-1/TRBV3-2,TRBD2,NA,TGTGCCAGCAGCCGAACTCTTGGCGGGACTAGCGGGAGGTCCCCAGATACGCAGTATTTT,CASSRTLGGTSGRSPDTQYF
TRBJ1-5,TRBV11-2,NA,NA,TGTGCCAGCAGCTTACAGGAGTATCAGCCCCAGCATTTT,CASSLQEYQPQHF
TRBJ2-7,TRBV7-9,TRBD1,NA,TGTGCCAGCAGCCGGGACAGGGGCGAGCAGTACTTC,CASSRDRGEQYF
TRBJ1-1,TRBV4-2,NA,NA,TGTGCCAGCAGCCATGTAACGGGGAGGGGGACTGAAGCTTTCTTT,CASSHVTGRGTEAFF
TRBJ2-7,TRBV6-5,TRBD1,NA,TGTGCCAGCATAGACAGGGGCTCCTACGAGCAGTACTTC,CASIDRGSYEQYF